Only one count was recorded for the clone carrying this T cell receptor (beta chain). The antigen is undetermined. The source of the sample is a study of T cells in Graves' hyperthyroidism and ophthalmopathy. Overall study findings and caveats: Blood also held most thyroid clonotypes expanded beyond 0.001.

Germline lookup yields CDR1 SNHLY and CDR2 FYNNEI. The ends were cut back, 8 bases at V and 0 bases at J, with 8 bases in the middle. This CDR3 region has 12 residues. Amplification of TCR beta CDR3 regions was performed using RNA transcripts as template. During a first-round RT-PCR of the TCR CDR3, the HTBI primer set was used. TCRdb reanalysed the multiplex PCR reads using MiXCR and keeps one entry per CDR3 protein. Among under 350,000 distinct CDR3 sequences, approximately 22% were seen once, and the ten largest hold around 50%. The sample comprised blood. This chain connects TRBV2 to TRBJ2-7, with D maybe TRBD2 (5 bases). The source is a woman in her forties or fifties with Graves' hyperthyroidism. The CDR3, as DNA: TGTGCCAGCGGTAGCGTCTCCTACGAGCAGTACTTC. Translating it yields CASGSVSYEQYF.